The 16 T cell receptor beta chains below come from one sample, sequenced in a study of blood T cell repertoires in COVID-19. Here immunoSEQ multiplex PCR was the method, and the copy in TCRdb shows in-frame clones only, minus some. Of 60,000 to 80,000 clones listed, less than 90% are singletons. Sequences were obtained from peripheral blood. These TCRs come from a man between 45 and 60 years old with COVID-19, enrolled during active disease.

The genes are TRBV5-1 and TRBJ2-7; maybe TRBD2 (6 bases). The CDR3 extends over 13 amino acids. The germline gives CDR1 SGHRS, CDR2 YFSETQ. V dropped 2 bases and J dropped 7 bases, with 13 bases sitting between them. The CDR3 loop reads CASSLKAGGEQYF. The CDR3 region has the DNA TGCGCCAGCAGCTTAAAAGCGGGCGGTGAGCAGTACTTC.

The rearrangement joins TRBV30 to TRBJ2-3; D unresolved. The CDR3 is made up of 13 amino acids. CDR1 GTSNPN and CDR2 SVGIG come from the germline V gene (reference sequence). Trimming shortened V by 8 bases and J by 2 bases, and 14 bases separated the two germline ends. CDR3 sequence (DNA): TGTGCCAGCGACCGGCGGCACACAGATACGCAGTATTTT. Protein: CASDRRHTDTQYF.

This CDR3 reads CASSPGPTALNTEAFF. CDR3 bases: TGTGCCAGCAGCCCTGGGCCGACAGCCTTGAACACTGAAGCTTTCTTT. The chain uses TRBV5-4 and TRBJ1-1, with TRBD1 as a possible D gene (5 bases). V shed 4 bases and J shed 0 bases, with 16 bases lying between them. Germline V gene data show CDR1 as SGHNT and CDR2 as YYREEE (reference sequence). This CDR3 is built from 16 residues.

This chain connects TRBV25-1 to TRBJ2-5; 7 bases map to TRBD1. Per the germline V gene, CDR1 is MGHDK and CDR2 is SYGVNS. Losses at the gene ends were 8 bases for V and 5 bases for J; bases not matched to a gene: 17. The CDR3 runs 16 residues. The CDR3 nucleotides read TGTGCCAGCGCTAAAGGGGGCCCTAGCTTATACGAGACCCAGTACTTC. Protein: CASAKGGPSLYETQYF.

V and J are TRBV7-2 and TRBJ2-1; 7 bases map to TRBD1. Trimming cost V 5 bases and J 6 bases; bases outside gene matches: 16. CDR1 is SGHTA and CDR2 is FQGNSA in the germline V gene. This CDR3 spans 17 amino acids. CDR3 residues: CASSGINRGKRGNEQFF. CDR3 coding DNA: TGTGCCAGCAGCGGAATAAACAGGGGAAAAAGGGGCAATGAGCAGTTCTTC.

The chain recombines TRBV6-5 with TRBJ1-1; possible D gene TRBD1, 5 bases. The CDR3 is made up of 12 amino acids. Trimming took off 6 bases at V and 6 bases at J, with 11 bases between the two ends. Germline V gene lookup returns CDR1 MNHEY and CDR2 SVGAGI. The CDR3 bases are TGTGCCAGCAGGGAGGGGCCCCCTGAAGCTTTCTTT. Protein: CASREGPPEAFF.

The chain links TRBV24-1 to TRBJ1-2, with 7 bases matching TRBD1. V was pared by 5 bases and J by 6 bases, with 8 bases of the junction left unmatched. CDR3 length: 14 amino acids. Germline CDR1 KGHDR, CDR2 SFDVKD. The CDR3: CATSASTGSNGYTF. In DNA, the CDR3 is TGTGCCACCAGTGCCTCGACAGGGTCGAATGGCTACACCTTC.

The chain joins TRBV7-8 to TRBJ1-2, with TRBD1 as a possible D gene (6 bases). CDR3 size: 15 residues. Germline V CDR1 and CDR2: SGHVS, FQNEAQ. V lost 2 bases to trimming and J lost 5 bases, with 15 bases between them. The CDR3 reads CASSLSGGARYGYTF. In DNA form, the CDR3 reads TGTGCCAGCAGCTTATCTGGGGGCGCGAGGTATGGCTACACCTTC.

This rearrangement joins TRBV11-2 to TRBJ2-7; tentatively, D is TRBD2 (5 bases). The CDR3 spans 16 residues. CDR1 and CDR2 from the germline V gene are SGHAT and FQNNGV. The ends were cut back, 2 bases at V and 3 bases at J, with 17 bases in the middle. The CDR3 nucleotides read TGTGCCAGCAGCTTAAAGGCCCAAGGGAGCTACTACGAGCAGTACTTC. Its translation is CASSLKAQGSYYEQYF.

J is TRBJ1-2 and V is TRBV11-2; TRBD1 is a possible D gene (6 bases). Trimming removed 2 bases at V and 5 bases at J, with 18 bases between. The CDR3 extends over 16 amino acids. Germline V CDR1 and CDR2: SGHAT, FQNNGV. The DNA for the CDR3 is TGTGCCAGCAGCTTACGGGACACTCCCGGGGGGTATGGCTACACCTTC. It encodes CASSLRDTPGGYGYTF.

The chain has TRBV27 and TRBJ1-1; D call uncertain. The germline V gene has CDR1 MNHEY and CDR2 SMNVEV (reference sequence). The CDR3 sequence is 11 residues long. V was pared by 4 bases and J by 11 bases, with 11 bases between. In DNA form, the CDR3 reads TGTGCCAGCAGTTCAGAACAGCGGGCTTTCTTT. Translated, it gives CASSSEQRAFF.

This clone was recorded only once. The CDR3 here is CASSEALRRRVTEAFF. CDR3 in DNA: TGTGCCAGCAGTGAAGCGCTGAGGCGGAGGGTCACTGAAGCTTTCTTT. The chain carries TRBV6-1 and TRBJ1-1; D not resolved. V was pared by 0 bases and J by 4 bases, with 15 bases between. The CDR3 runs to 16 residues. Germline V gives CDR1 MNHNS, CDR2 SASEGT.

The gene calls are TRBV6-2 or TRBV6-3 and TRBJ2-7; D perhaps matches TRBD2 (5 bases). Trimming removed 0 bases at V and 3 bases at J, with 24 bases between. This CDR3 is 19 amino acids long. CDR1 is MNHEY and CDR2 is SVGEGT in the germline V gene. CDR3 region: CASSYSLIRLSLAVYEQYF. CDR3 bases: TGTGCCAGCAGTTACTCCCTCATCAGGTTGAGCCTAGCAGTCTACGAGCAGTACTTC.

The chain couples TRBV7-3 to TRBJ2-1, with 9 bases matching TRBD1. Trimming cost V 5 bases and J 10 bases; bases outside gene matches: 9. Germline assignment: CDR1 SGHTA and CDR2 FQGTGA. The CDR3 extends over 14 amino acids. The CDR3 protein is CASSQGQGTLEQFF. CDR3 nucleotide sequence: TGTGCCAGCAGCCAAGGACAGGGGACATTGGAGCAGTTCTTC.

The chain is built from TRBV29-1 and TRBJ2-7; TRBD1 might be the D (7 bases). The CDR3 runs 17 residues. Germline V gene sequence: CDR1 SQVTM, CDR2 ANQGSEA. V shed 6 bases and J shed 4 bases, with 28 bases lying between them. CDR3 region: CSVGNLPPIPGGYEQYF. The CDR3 region has the DNA TGCAGCGTCGGAAATTTGCCCCCTATCCCAGGGGGGTACGAGCAGTACTTC.

A few counts support this clone. The rearrangement uses TRBV19 and TRBJ2-3; 7 bases are shared with TRBD1. Germline values: CDR1 LNHDA, CDR2 SQIVND (reference sequence). The CDR3 is 15 amino acids. With 3 bases clipped from V and 1 base from J, the junction kept 4 bases outside the gene matches. CDR3 in amino acids: CASSMAQGRTDTQYF. CDR3 sequence (DNA): TGTGCCAGTAGTATGGCACAGGGGCGCACAGATACGCAGTATTTT.